A single sample is the source of the 28 T cell receptor beta chains below, sequenced in a study of cytomegalovirus exposure and HLA in healthy donors. TCRdb keeps only in-frame clones here, not all; method: immunoSEQ multiplex PCR. The table records some 140,000 clones, roughly four fifths of them present only once. The specimen sequenced was PBMCs. The receptors here all came from a woman aged 25 to 45 in good health and CMV-seronegative.

This sequence joins TRBV30 and TRBJ1-3; 8 nucleotides line up with TRBD1. Germline trimming cut 2 bases from V and 5 bases from J; bases unmatched to any gene: 5. The CDR3 spans 14 residues. In germline, CDR1 is GTSNPN, CDR2 SVGIG (reference sequence). The CDR3 protein is CAWSNGQGRNTIYF. CDR3 in DNA: TGTGCCTGGAGTAACGGACAGGGAAGAAACACCATATATTTT.

V and J are TRBV7-2 and TRBJ1-2; D not certain. This CDR3 is 16 amino acids long. With 4 bases removed from V and 0 bases from J, the gap between germline ends came to 15 bases. Germline V gives CDR1 SGHTA, CDR2 FQGNSA. The CDR3 is CASSSGWFGANYGYTF. CDR3 DNA: TGTGCCAGCAGCTCAGGCTGGTTCGGGGCTAACTATGGCTACACCTTC.

This clone has a single count. The rearrangement uses TRBV6-5 and TRBJ1-1, with TRBD1 matching over 8 bases. From germline, CDR1 is MNHEY and CDR2 SVGAGI. The CDR3 contains 14 residues. With V trimmed by 6 bases and J by 3 bases, 6 bases remained unmatched. This chain's CDR3 is CASRLQGGDTEAFF. CDR3 bases: TGTGCCAGCAGACTACAGGGGGGTGACACTGAAGCTTTCTTT.

J is TRBJ2-1 and V is TRBV6-1; 8 nucleotides agree with TRBD2. Germline V CDR1 and CDR2: MNHNS, SASEGT. The length of the CDR3 is 17 residues. J was trimmed by 2 bases and V by 4 bases; bases with no gene match: 10. The CDR3 protein is CASSVPLAGSPYNEQFF. The CDR3 DNA reads as TGTGCCAGCAGTGTCCCTTTAGCGGGGAGCCCCTACAATGAGCAGTTCTTC.

The V call is TRBV9, the J call TRBJ2-1; 8 bases agree with TRBD2. CDR3 length: 14 residues. CDR1 and CDR2 from the germline V gene are SGDLS and YYNGEE. V shed 4 bases and J 6 bases; nucleotides not matched to a gene: 6. The CDR3: CASSLSGGLNEQFF. The CDR3 region has the DNA TGTGCCAGCAGCTTATCGGGGGGGCTCAATGAGCAGTTCTTC.

The chain joins TRBV6-6 to TRBJ2-7; D perhaps matches TRBD1 (5 bases). This CDR3 has 14 amino acids. V dropped 6 bases and J dropped 4 bases, with 16 bases sitting between them. CDR1 is MNHNY and CDR2 is SVGAGI in the germline V gene (reference sequence). This chain's CDR3 is CASRTNLGPYEQYF. The CDR3 bases are TGTGCCAGCAGGACAAATTTGGGGCCTTACGAGCAGTACTTC.

The chain employs TRBV28 and TRBJ1-1; weak D call: TRBD1 (6 bases). The CDR3 spans 14 residues. The ends were cut back, 8 bases at V and 0 bases at J, with 13 bases in the middle. Germline loops: CDR1 MDHEN, CDR2 SYDVKM. Here the CDR3 DNA reads TGTGCCAGCGTCAGGGGCCTTTTGAACACTGAAGCTTTCTTT. Translating gives CASVRGLLNTEAFF. Filled out from reference TRBV28 and TRBJ1-1, the complete variable domain reads DVKVTQSSRYLVKRTGEKVFLECVQDMDHENMFWYRQDPGLGLRLIYFSYDVKMKEKGDIPEGYSVSREKKERFSLILESASTNQTSMYLCASVRGLLNTEAFFGQGTRLTVV.

The V gene is TRBV28, the J gene TRBJ1-5; no firm D call. Between the trimmed V and J ends, which lost 0 bases and 0 bases, there was a span of 18 bases. Germline lookup yields CDR1 MDHEN and CDR2 SYDVKM. CDR3 length: 19 amino acids. CDR3 in DNA: TGTGCCAGCAGTTTATGGGCTATAACGGGGAAATATAGCAATCAGCCCCAGCATTTT. It yields the protein CASSLWAITGKYSNQPQHF. Combining the CDR3 with reference TRBV28 and TRBJ1-5 gives the whole variable domain DVKVTQSSRYLVKRTGEKVFLECVQDMDHENMFWYRQDPGLGLRLIYFSYDVKMKEKGDIPEGYSVSREKKERFSLILESASTNQTSMYLCASSLWAITGKYSNQPQHFGDGTRLSIL.

The DNA for the CDR3 is TGTGCCAGCAGTGTTGGAGCCGGGGGGGGCGATACGCAGTATTTT. Residues: CASSVGAGGGDTQYF. The V call is TRBV2, the J call TRBJ2-3; TRBD2 aligns across 8 bases. The CDR3 sequence is 15 residues long. The J segment lost 6 bases and the V segment lost 4 bases, leaving 9 bases of the junction unmatched. Germline assignment: CDR1 SNHLY and CDR2 FYNNEI.

The chain is built from TRBV27 and TRBJ2-7; TRBD2 aligns across 8 bases. The V segment lost 4 bases and the J segment 4 bases; nucleotides outside the gene matches: 12. CDR1 and CDR2 (germline): MNHEY, SMNVEV (reference sequence). This CDR3 has 16 residues. The CDR3 sequence is CASSSSGGGPWYEQYF. As DNA, the CDR3 is TGTGCCAGCAGTTCGTCCGGGGGGGGCCCTTGGTACGAGCAGTACTTC.

The chain employs TRBV5-1 and TRBJ1-2, with D perhaps TRBD1 (5 bases). The CDR3 is 14 residues long. Trimming left V 4 bases short and J 3 bases short, with 13 bases between. In germline, CDR1 is SGHRS, CDR2 YFSETQ. The CDR3 sequence: CASSPGRGDYGYTF. CDR3 bases: TGCGCCAGCAGCCCGGGACGGGGGGACTATGGCTACACCTTC.

The chain uses TRBV11-2 and TRBJ1-4, with D possibly being TRBD1 (6 bases). V gave up 5 bases and J gave up 0 bases, with 13 bases separating them. CDR1 and CDR2 from the germline V gene are SGHAT and FQNNGV. The CDR3 consists of 16 residues. DNA for the CDR3: TGTGCCAGCAGCCCGCGGACAGTTGCAACTAATGAAAAACTGTTTTTT. This sequence encodes CASSPRTVATNEKLFF.

J is TRBJ1-1 and V is TRBV10-1; TRBD1 aligns across 7 bases. V trimming: 4 bases; J trimming: 8 bases; junction bases outside the gene matches: 7. The CDR3 consists of 13 residues. CDR1 WNHNN and CDR2 SYGVQD come from the germline V gene (reference sequence). As DNA, the CDR3 is TGCGCCAGCAGTGCTAACAGGGGACGCGAAGCTTTCTTT. Translated: CASSANRGREAFF.

The rearrangement uses TRBV4-3 and TRBJ1-5, with 7 bases fitting TRBD1. This CDR3 is built from 15 residues. The germline V gene has CDR1 LGHNA and CDR2 YSLEER. Trimming removed 4 bases from V and 0 bases from J; junction bases left unmatched: 3. The CDR3, as DNA: TGCGCCAGCAGCCGGAACAGGGGTAGCAATCAGCCCCAGCATTTT. Amino acid sequence: CASSRNRGSNQPQHF.

This clone has just a few counts. The V gene is TRBV7-2, the J gene TRBJ1-5, with 8 bases identical to TRBD1. Unmatched junction bases numbered 5, after V lost 3 bases and J lost 4 bases. Germline CDR1 SGHTA, CDR2 FQGNSA. This CDR3 region has 15 residues. CDR3 in DNA: TGTGCCAGCAGCTTGTACAGGGGGGATAATCAGCCCCAGCATTTT. Its translation: CASSLYRGDNQPQHF.

The genes are TRBV2 and TRBJ2-3, with 7 bases identical to TRBD2. The CDR3 totals 16 residues. Germline lookup yields CDR1 SNHLY and CDR2 FYNNEI. J was trimmed by 4 bases and V by 2 bases; bases with no gene match: 9. The DNA of the CDR3 is TGTGCCAGCAGTGAAAGGGGCGGGGGAGGCGCAGATACGCAGTATTTT. This sequence encodes CASSERGGGGADTQYF.

The chain couples TRBV5-3 to TRBJ2-2; 7 positions agree with TRBD1. TRBV5-3 belongs to the ORF category, with a function that is uncertain. CDR3 length equals 15 residues. V lost 10 bases, J lost 2 bases, and 11 bases stayed unmatched. CDR3: CASQGGQNNTGELFF. The CDR3 coding sequence is TGTGCCTCCCAAGGGGGACAGAATAACACCGGGGAGCTGTTTTTT.

This clone has only a few counts. The chain links TRBV10-2 to TRBJ1-2; D is perhaps TRBD1 (5 bases). Germline CDR1 and CDR2: WSHSY and SAAADI. The CDR3 has 12 amino acids. V lost 6 bases, J lost 4 bases, and 9 bases lay in between. CDR3 amino acids: CASRTDSYGYTF. The DNA for the CDR3 is TGCGCCAGCAGGACCGACAGCTATGGCTACACCTTC.

A single count supports this clone. The J gene is TRBJ2-1, the V gene TRBV6-4; the D is unclear. Germline V lookup: CDR1 MRHNA, CDR2 SNTAGT. Between the trimmed V and J ends, which lost 3 bases and 2 bases, there was a span of 11 bases. The length of the CDR3 is 15 residues. This CDR3 is CASSEELGTYNEQFF. For the CDR3, the DNA is TGTGCCAGCAGTGAGGAGCTAGGAACCTACAATGAGCAGTTCTTC.

V is TRBV18 and J is TRBJ1-5; 7 nucleotides match TRBD1. The CDR3 spans 14 residues. The trim removed 3 bases at V and 3 bases at J, leaving 2 bases unmatched. Per germline, CDR1 KGHSH and CDR2 LQKENI. The CDR3 sequence: CASSPDRDNQPQHF. CDR3 nucleotides: TGTGCCAGCTCACCCGACAGGGACAATCAGCCCCAGCATTTT.

V usage is TRBV20-1 and J usage is TRBJ2-1; 8 nucleotides align to TRBD2. Germline assignment: CDR1 DFQATT and CDR2 SNEGSKA (reference sequence). V gave up 5 bases and J gave up 8 bases; unmatched junction bases: 2. CDR3 length equals 11 residues. The CDR3 bases are TGCAGTGCTCGGACTAGCTATGAGCAGTTCTTC. Protein: CSARTSYEQFF.

This chain uses TRBV18 with TRBJ2-1, with D possibly matching TRBD1 (6 bases). Trimming took off 0 bases at V and 10 bases at J, with 10 bases between the two ends. The germline V gene encodes CDR1 KGHSH and CDR2 LQKENI. The CDR3 is 13 residues long. The CDR3, as DNA: TGTGCCAGCTCACCACCAAATGGACAGGAGCAGTTCTTC. Translating it yields CASSPPNGQEQFF. The full variable domain, in which reference TRBV18 and TRBJ2-1 provide the parts outside the CDR3, is NAGVMQNPRHLVRRRGQEARLRCSPMKGHSHVYWYRQLPEEGLKFMVYLQKENIIDESGMPKERFSAEFPKEGPSILRIQQVVRGDSAAYFCASSPPNGQEQFFGPGTRLTVL.

The chain links TRBV7-2 to TRBJ2-5; D is perhaps TRBD1 (7 bases). This CDR3 is built from 16 residues. The germline V gene has CDR1 SGHTA and CDR2 FQGNSA. V was clipped by 3 bases and J by 0 bases, with 14 bases between them. The DNA for the CDR3 is TGTGCCAGCAGCTTTAGGACAGGAGGGTACCAAGAGACCCAGTACTTC. Translation: CASSFRTGGYQETQYF.

The rearrangement joins TRBV19 to TRBJ2-7, with 9 bases that match TRBD1. Germline values: CDR1 LNHDA, CDR2 SQIVND (reference sequence). The CDR3 consists of 15 residues. Unmatched junction bases numbered 8, after V lost 4 bases and J lost 4 bases. The CDR3 reads CASSTAGTGIYEQYF. For the CDR3, the DNA is TGTGCCAGTAGTACAGCCGGGACAGGGATTTACGAGCAGTACTTC.

This chain uses TRBV27 with TRBJ2-2, with 8 bases fitting TRBD1. CDR1 is MNHEY and CDR2 is SMNVEV in the germline V gene (reference sequence). The CDR3 is 19 residues long. The V and J ends lost 6 bases and 3 bases, in that order; junction bases with no gene match: 18. The CDR3 sequence is CASSLINPGLTGDTGELFF. CDR3 in DNA: TGTGCCAGCAGCTTAATAAACCCGGGTCTGACAGGGGACACCGGGGAGCTGTTTTTT.

The chain recombines TRBV15 with TRBJ2-2; the D gene is possibly TRBD2 (7 bases). The ends were cut back, 5 bases at V and 7 bases at J, with 17 bases in the middle. This CDR3 has 15 amino acids. In germline, CDR1 is LNHNV, CDR2 YYDKDF (reference sequence). In DNA form, the CDR3 reads TGTGCCACCAGCCCCGGGGGGACAAGTGGCGGGGAGCTGTTTTTT. This sequence encodes CATSPGGTSGGELFF.

The CDR3 DNA follows: TGTGCCACCAGCAGAGGAGAGAGCCCGGGGGAAAAACTGTTTTTT. Its translation is CATSRGESPGEKLFF. V and J are TRBV15 and TRBJ1-4, with D unclear. V lost 1 base to trimming and J lost 8 bases, with 14 bases between them. Germline V gives CDR1 LNHNV, CDR2 YYDKDF (reference sequence). CDR3 size: 15 residues.

This chain links TRBV5-6 with TRBJ2-3; D is perhaps TRBD1 (6 bases). This CDR3 is 15 amino acids long. Trimming cost V 0 bases and J 0 bases, with 8 bases left between them. Looked up from germline, CDR1 is SGHDT and CDR2 is YYEEEE. The CDR3 loop is CASSLVGGSTDTQYF. The CDR3 region has the DNA TGTGCCAGCAGCTTGGTTGGGGGCAGCACAGATACGCAGTATTTT.